A single sample gave rise to the 27 T cell receptor beta chains below, sequenced in a study of neoadjuvant anti-PD-1 for oral cavity cancer. The method was immunoSEQ multiplex PCR; TCRdb's version includes in-frame clones alone and lacks a portion of them. Of about 81,000 clones in the sample, under 85% were seen once. Sequenced material: PBMCs, taken before nivolumab (anti-PD-1) treatment. All receptors come from a person aged 35-80 years with oral cavity squamous cell carcinoma.

The chain combines TRBV30 with TRBJ2-5, with a possible D match to TRBD1 (6 bases). Trimming took off 4 bases at V and 1 base at J, with 13 bases between the two ends. The CDR3 extends over 14 amino acids. Germline loops: CDR1 GTSNPN, CDR2 SVGIG (reference sequence). This CDR3 is CAWNSGTLQETQYF. The CDR3, as DNA: TGTGCCTGGAATTCCGGGACACTCCAAGAGACCCAGTACTTC.

The chain joins TRBV2 to TRBJ2-1, with 7 bases matching TRBD2. The CDR3 is made up of 15 amino acids. Germline CDR1 SNHLY, CDR2 FYNNEI. Unmatched junction bases numbered 8, after V lost 1 base and J lost 8 bases. The CDR3 sequence is CASSEEGLIIHEQFF. CDR3 coding DNA: TGTGCCAGCAGTGAAGAGGGACTAATTATTCATGAGCAGTTCTTC.

This chain joins TRBV6-1 and TRBJ2-2; possibly TRBD1 or TRBD2 for D (5 bases each). V was clipped by 3 bases and J by 2 bases, with 13 bases between them. There are 16 residues in the CDR3. Looked up from germline, CDR1 is MNHNS and CDR2 is SASEGT. The CDR3 DNA follows: TGTGCCAGCAGTGACACGGGACGGCTAAACACCGGGGAGCTGTTTTTT. Translation gives CASSDTGRLNTGELFF.

This clone showed up just once. The V call is TRBV6-6, the J call TRBJ1-5, with D possibly matching TRBD1 (5 bases). The CDR3 has 16 residues. Germline V CDR1 and CDR2: MNHNY, SVGAGI (reference sequence). The germline V and J ends were trimmed by 5 bases and 0 bases, with 14 bases remaining between them. In DNA form, the CDR3 reads TGTGCCAGCAGTCAAATACAGGTTATTAGCAATCAGCCCCAGCATTTT. Amino acid sequence: CASSQIQVISNQPQHF.

The chain recombines TRBV30 with TRBJ1-1; a weak D match, TRBD1 (6 bases). The CDR3 sequence is 13 residues long. Germline assignment: CDR1 GTSNPN and CDR2 SVGIG (reference sequence). Deletions cut 3 bases from V and 12 bases from J, with 20 bases between. Here the CDR3 DNA reads TGTGCCTGGAGCCCTCCCGGGGGGGCGAGGACTTTCTTT. Translating gives CAWSPPGGARTFF. Full variable domain (missing parts from reference TRBV30 and TRBJ1-1): SQTIHQWPATLVQPVGSPLSLECTVEGTSNPNLYWYRQAAGRGLQLLFYSVGIGQISSEVPQNLSASRPQDRQFILSSKKLLLSDSGFYLCAWSPPGGARTFFGQGTRLTVV.

This sequence joins TRBV6-5 and TRBJ2-7, with D possibly being TRBD2 (6 bases). Per the germline V gene, CDR1 is MNHEY and CDR2 is SVGAGI. CDR3 length: 12 amino acids. Trimming left V 8 bases short and J 5 bases short, with 13 bases between. In nucleotides, the CDR3 is TGTGCCAGCGGTACGGGGGTCGACGAGCAGTACTTC. Amino acid sequence: CASGTGVDEQYF.

The V gene is TRBV7-9, the J gene TRBJ1-2, with D perhaps matching TRBD1 (5 bases). The CDR3 has 15 residues. Between the trimmed V and J ends, which lost 4 bases and 2 bases, there was a span of 14 bases. Per the germline V gene, CDR1 is SEHNR and CDR2 is FQNEAQ (reference sequence). CDR3 in DNA: TGTGCCAGCAGCTCCACGACAGTTTCCAACTATGGCTACACCTTC. Translated, it gives CASSSTTVSNYGYTF. Using reference TRBV7-9 and TRBJ1-2 for the parts outside the CDR3, the full variable domain is DTGVSQNPRHKITKRGQNVTFRCDPISEHNRLYWYRQTLGQGPEFLTYFQNEAQLEKSRLLSDRFSAERPKGSFSTLEIQRTEQGDSAMYLCASSSTTVSNYGYTFGSGTRLTVV.

As regards this clone: This CDR3 is also generated by other DNA sequences in the sample. The chain is built from TRBV30 and TRBJ2-5, with D possibly matching TRBD2 (5 bases). Germline lookup yields CDR1 GTSNPN and CDR2 SVGIG (reference sequence). Trimming cost V 4 bases and J 5 bases, with 11 bases left between them. The CDR3 has 12 residues. This CDR3 is CAWTAGGETQYF. In DNA, the CDR3 is TGTGCCTGGACTGCGGGTGGCGAGACCCAGTACTTC.

This clone was seen once. The V gene is TRBV7-3, the J gene TRBJ2-2; maybe TRBD2 (6 bases). Germline loops: CDR1 SGHTA, CDR2 FQGTGA. Between the trimmed V and J ends, which lost 0 bases and 1 base, there was a span of 6 bases. The CDR3 totals 15 residues. The CDR3 here is CASSLTSGNTGELFF. CDR3 sequence (DNA): TGTGCCAGCAGCTTAACTAGCGGGAACACCGGGGAGCTGTTTTTT.

The chain has TRBV5-1 and TRBJ2-1; D possibly corresponds to TRBD1 (6 bases). Trimming cost V 4 bases and J 1 base, with 9 bases left between them. The CDR3 length is 14 residues. Looked up from germline, CDR1 is SGHRS and CDR2 is YFSETQ. The CDR3 is CASSLGQSYNEQFF. The CDR3 DNA is TGCGCCAGCAGCCTTGGACAGTCCTACAATGAGCAGTTCTTC.

The chain joins TRBV15 to TRBJ2-3; 9 bases match TRBD1. V was pared by 2 bases and J by 5 bases, with 11 bases of the junction left unmatched. This CDR3 is built from 17 residues. In germline, CDR1 is LNHNV, CDR2 YYDKDF (reference sequence). CDR3 in DNA: TGTGCCACCAGCAGAATTAATACAGGGGGCATTGGAGATACGCAGTATTTT. This codes for CATSRINTGGIGDTQYF.

V gene TRBV10-3 combines with J gene TRBJ2-2; D might be TRBD1 (6 bases). The germline V gene encodes CDR1 ENHRY and CDR2 SYGVKD. This CDR3 is built from 15 residues. Trimming pared 3 bases from V and 5 bases from J, leaving 13 bases between. This CDR3 reads CAISEEGVVTGELFF. The CDR3, as DNA: TGTGCCATCAGTGAAGAGGGGGTAGTAACCGGGGAGCTGTTTTTT.

The chain employs TRBV5-6 and TRBJ2-7; D is undetermined. In germline, CDR1 is SGHDT, CDR2 YYEEEE. This CDR3 has 12 residues. The ends were cut back, 4 bases at V and 6 bases at J, with 11 bases in the middle. DNA for the CDR3: TGTGCCAGCAGCCTAAATTCGGTCGAGCAGTACTTC. It is translated as CASSLNSVEQYF.

Written as DNA, the CDR3 is TGTGCCAGCAGCTCGCGGGAGCTCTCCTACGAGCAGTACTTC. Translating gives CASSSRELSYEQYF. V and J are TRBV7-2 and TRBJ2-7; 7 nucleotides match TRBD2. The CDR3 spans 14 residues. The V gene's germline CDR1 is SGHTA and CDR2 FQGNSA. V was pared by 4 bases and J by 0 bases, with 3 bases of the junction left unmatched.

This rearrangement joins TRBV9 to TRBJ2-1; D gene unclear. Germline V lookup: CDR1 SGDLS, CDR2 YYNGEE. The V gene lost 4 bases and the J gene lost 0 bases, with 14 bases spanning the gap. The CDR3 runs 16 residues. CDR3 nucleotides: TGTGCCAGCAGCCCTAAAGCCGTGGGCTCCTACAATGAGCAGTTCTTC. Translated, it gives CASSPKAVGSYNEQFF.

The V gene is TRBV11-3, the J gene TRBJ1-1; D uncertain. V was clipped by 0 bases and J by 6 bases, with 11 bases between them. CDR3 length: 14 residues. Germline lookup yields CDR1 SGHNT and CDR2 YENEEA. The CDR3 DNA is TGTGCCAGCAGCTTAGATACGCCGGGCTCTGAAGCTTTCTTT. Translating gives CASSLDTPGSEAFF. Drawing the rest from reference TRBV11-3 and TRBJ1-1, the complete variable domain is EAGVVQSPRYKIIEKKQPVAFWCNPISGHNTLYWYLQNLGQGPELLIRYENEEAVDDSQLPKDRFSAERLKGVDSTLKIQPAELGDSAVYLCASSLDTPGSEAFFGQGTRLTVV.

The V call is TRBV25-1, the J call TRBJ2-1; D gene unclear. The CDR3 is 15 amino acids. Germline V lookup: CDR1 MGHDK, CDR2 SYGVNS. The germline V and J ends were trimmed by 4 bases and 7 bases, with 17 bases remaining between them. The CDR3: CASSAPNGFRNEQFF. The DNA of the CDR3 is TGTGCCAGCAGTGCCCCCAACGGTTTTAGGAATGAGCAGTTCTTC.

This rearrangement joins TRBV10-1 to TRBJ2-3, with 7 bases lining up with TRBD2. The ends lost 7 bases at V and 4 bases at J; junction bases unmatched: 5. Germline V lookup: CDR1 WNHNN, CDR2 SYGVQD (reference sequence). The CDR3 runs 13 residues. CDR3 in DNA: TGCGCCAGCAATCCGGGAGGCTCAGATACGCAGTATTTT. It yields the protein CASNPGGSDTQYF.

V and J are TRBV7-9 and TRBJ2-7; 7 bases map to TRBD1. V trimming: 1 base; J trimming: 5 bases; junction bases outside the gene matches: 2. The CDR3 runs to 13 residues. Germline CDR1 reads SEHNR; CDR2 reads FQNEAQ (reference sequence). CDR3 nucleotide sequence: TGTGCCAGCAGCTTAGACAGGGGCCACGAGCAGTACTTC. Its translation is CASSLDRGHEQYF.

DNA for the CDR3: TGTGCCAGCAGCTCGAGGGCAGGCGGGGATTACAATGAGCAGTTCTTC. The encoded protein is CASSSRAGGDYNEQFF. The V and J genes are TRBV5-4 and TRBJ2-1, with a weak D call TRBD2 (6 bases). The germline V and J ends were trimmed by 3 bases and 4 bases, with 17 bases remaining between them. CDR3 length equals 16 residues. Germline loops: CDR1 SGHNT, CDR2 YYREEE (reference sequence).

The chain couples TRBV11-2 to TRBJ2-1; D possibly corresponds to TRBD2 (6 bases). Looked up from germline, CDR1 is SGHAT and CDR2 is FQNNGV. CDR3 length: 15 residues. The germline V and J ends were trimmed by 0 bases and 6 bases, with 12 bases remaining between them. CDR3 amino acids: CASSLEAGDFNEQFF. For the CDR3, the DNA is TGTGCCAGCAGCTTAGAGGCCGGGGACTTCAATGAGCAGTTCTTC.

V is TRBV7-8 and J is TRBJ2-2; D not certain. CDR3 length equals 14 residues. Germline CDR1 and CDR2: SGHVS and FQNEAQ. Trimming stripped 1 base from V and 4 bases from J, with 7 bases between. The CDR3 DNA reads as TGTGCCAGCAGCTTAGACTATTCCACCGGGGAGCTGTTTTTT. Translation: CASSLDYSTGELFF. Variable domain in full (rest from reference TRBV7-8 and TRBJ2-2): GAGVSQSPRYKVAKRGQDVALRCDPISGHVSLFWYQQALGQGPEFLTYFQNEAQLDKSGLPSDRFFAERPEGSVSTLKIQRTQQEDSAVYLCASSLDYSTGELFFGEGSRLTVL.

J is TRBJ1-1 and V is TRBV4-2; the D is unclear. V was trimmed by 0 bases and J by 7 bases, leaving 18 bases between them. From germline, CDR1 is LGHNA and CDR2 YNFKEQ. The CDR3 sequence is 16 residues long. CDR3 in DNA: TGTGCCAGCAGCCAAGATACACTGCTAGTAATGGGTGAAGCTTTCTTT. Its translation: CASSQDTLLVMGEAFF.

This chain uses TRBV7-8 with TRBJ2-7; 12 positions match TRBD2. J lost 2 bases, V lost 4 bases, and 3 bases had no gene match. This CDR3 has 15 residues. The germline CDR1 and CDR2 sequences are SGHVS and FQNEAQ. The DNA for the CDR3 is TGTGCCAGCAGCTCTTGGACTAGCGGGACCTACGAGCAGTACTTC. It yields the protein CASSSWTSGTYEQYF.

The V gene is TRBV27, the J gene TRBJ1-1; a weak D match, TRBD1 (5 bases). V was cut by 3 bases and J by 4 bases, with 18 bases left in between. The CDR3 spans 16 residues. Germline CDR1 is MNHEY and CDR2 is SMNVEV (reference sequence). CDR3 nucleotide sequence: TGTGCCAGCAGTTTTGGGTGGGGGATAGGAGGCACTGAAGCTTTCTTT. It yields the protein CASSFGWGIGGTEAFF.

This chain uses TRBV7-8 with TRBJ2-7; D possibly corresponds to TRBD1 (6 bases). V dropped 1 base and J dropped 4 bases, with 14 bases sitting between them. From germline, CDR1 is SGHVS and CDR2 FQNEAQ. There are 15 residues in the CDR3. The CDR3 DNA follows: TGTGCCAGCAGCTTAGGAGAGGTCAGGGGTTACGAGCAGTACTTC. Translated, it gives CASSLGEVRGYEQYF.

The rearrangement joins TRBV10-3 to TRBJ1-2; 7 nucleotides agree with TRBD1. This CDR3 is 13 amino acids long. The germline CDR1 and CDR2 sequences are ENHRY and SYGVKD. V shed 5 bases, J shed 6 bases, and the junction held 6 bases outside the gene matches. CDR3 sequence reads: CAISSGQVDGYTF. The CDR3 coding sequence is TGTGCCATCAGTTCCGGACAGGTGGATGGCTACACCTTC.